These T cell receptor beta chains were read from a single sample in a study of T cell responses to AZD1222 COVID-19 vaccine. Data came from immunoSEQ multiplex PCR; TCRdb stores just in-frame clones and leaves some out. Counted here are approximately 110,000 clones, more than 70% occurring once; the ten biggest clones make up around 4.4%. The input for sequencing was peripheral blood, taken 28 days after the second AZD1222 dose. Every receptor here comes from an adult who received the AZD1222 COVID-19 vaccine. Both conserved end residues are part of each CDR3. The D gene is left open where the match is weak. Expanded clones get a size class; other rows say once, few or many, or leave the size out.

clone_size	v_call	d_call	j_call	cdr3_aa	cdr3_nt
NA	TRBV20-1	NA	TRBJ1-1	CSASHSGAKRRNTEAFF	TGCAGTGCTAGTCACTCGGGGGCGAAGCGACGGAACACTGAAGCTTTCTTT
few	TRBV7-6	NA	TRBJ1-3	CASSLGDGSGNTIYF	TGTGCCAGCAGCTTAGGAGACGGCTCTGGAAACACCATATATTTT
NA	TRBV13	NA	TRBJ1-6	CASSLAQYNSPLHF	TGTGCCAGCAGCTTAGCTCAGTATAATTCACCCCTCCACTTT
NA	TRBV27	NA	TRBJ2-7	CASRGLAGGVHEQYF	TGTGCCAGCAGGGGATTAGCCGGGGGTGTCCACGAGCAGTACTTC
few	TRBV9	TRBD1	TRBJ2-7	CASSVGTGGEQYF	TGTGCCAGCAGCGTGGGGACAGGGGGTGAGCAGTACTTC
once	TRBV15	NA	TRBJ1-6	CATSRELASDSPLHF	TGTGCCACCAGCAGAGAATTGGCGTCGGATTCACCCCTCCACTTT
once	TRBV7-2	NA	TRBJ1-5	CASSLASPSSGSVLYSNQPQHF	TGTGCCAGCAGCTTAGCTAGCCCCAGTTCCGGATCAGTACTCTATAGCAATCAGCCCCAGCATTTT
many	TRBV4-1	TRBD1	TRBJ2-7	CASSPWTGDSYEQYF	TGCGCCAGCAGCCCCTGGACAGGGGATAGCTACGAGCAGTACTTC
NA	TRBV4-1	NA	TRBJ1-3	CASSQATRTDSGNTIYF	TGCGCCAGCAGCCAAGCTACCCGGACAGACTCTGGAAACACCATATATTTT
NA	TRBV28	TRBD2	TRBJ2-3	CASSLYPLEAGVTDTQYF	TGTGCCAGCAGTTTATACCCCCTTGAGGCGGGAGTTACAGATACGCAGTATTTT
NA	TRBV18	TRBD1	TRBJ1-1	CASSLSLGGRDTEAFF	TGTGCCAGCTCACTCAGCTTAGGGGGCCGGGACACTGAAGCTTTCTTT
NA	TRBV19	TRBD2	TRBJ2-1	CASSPSGSSYNEQFF	TGTGCCAGTAGCCCCAGCGGGAGCTCCTACAATGAGCAGTTCTTC
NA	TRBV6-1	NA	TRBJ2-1	CASSDRGRGHEQFF	TGTGCCAGCAGTGACCGGGGGCGCGGGCATGAGCAGTTCTTC
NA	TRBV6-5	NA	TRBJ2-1	CASSPKSSYNEQFF	TGTGCCAGCAGTCCAAAGAGCTCCTACAATGAGCAGTTCTTC
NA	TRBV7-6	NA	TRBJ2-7	CASSPRGGSRYEQYF	TGTGCCAGCAGCCCCAGAGGGGGGAGTCGATACGAGCAGTACTTC
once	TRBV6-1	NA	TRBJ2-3	CASSEARVGRGDTQYF	TGTGCCAGCAGTGAAGCGCGAGTGGGGCGCGGGGATACGCAGTATTTT
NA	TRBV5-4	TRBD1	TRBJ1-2	CASSWGQGLGGYTF	TGTGCCAGCAGCTGGGGACAGGGGTTGGGAGGCTACACCTTC
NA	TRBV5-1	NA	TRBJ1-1	CASSEDGGRQAFF	TGCGCCAGCAGCGAGGACGGGGGTCGCCAAGCTTTCTTT
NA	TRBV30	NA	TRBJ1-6	CAWRPQAYNSPLHF	TGTGCCTGGAGACCACAGGCCTATAATTCACCCCTCCACTTT
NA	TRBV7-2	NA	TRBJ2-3	CASSLEGGLAGDTQYF	TGTGCCAGCAGCTTAGAGGGGGGCCTAGCCGGAGATACGCAGTATTTT
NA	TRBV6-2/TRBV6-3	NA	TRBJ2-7	CASSSLGGSYEQYF	TGTGCCAGCAGTTCCCTCGGGGGCTCCTACGAGCAGTACTTC
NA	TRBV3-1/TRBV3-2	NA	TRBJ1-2	CASSQSAGSYGYTF	TGTGCCAGCAGCCAATCTGCAGGGTCCTATGGCTACACCTTC
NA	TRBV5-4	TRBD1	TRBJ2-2	CASRQGPNTGELFF	TGTGCCAGCAGACAGGGGCCTAACACCGGGGAGCTGTTTTTT
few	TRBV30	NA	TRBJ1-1	CAWSVPGRWRTNTEAFF	TGTGCCTGGAGTGTACCCGGGAGGTGGAGGACGAACACTGAAGCTTTCTTT
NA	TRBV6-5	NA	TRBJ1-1	CASRANPGVNTEAFF	TGTGCCAGCCGAGCAAACCCCGGGGTGAACACTGAAGCTTTCTTT
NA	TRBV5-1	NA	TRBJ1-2	CASSLQQSVYGYTF	TGCGCCAGCAGCTTACAACAGAGCGTCTATGGCTACACCTTC
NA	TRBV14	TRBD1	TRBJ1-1	CASSQDRGQGMEAEAFF	TGTGCCAGCAGCCAAGACCGGGGACAGGGGATGGAGGCTGAAGCTTTCTTT
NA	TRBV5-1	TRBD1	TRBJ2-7	CASRYGTGVYEQYF	TGCGCCAGCAGATACGGGACAGGGGTATACGAGCAGTACTTC
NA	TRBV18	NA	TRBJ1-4	CASSPRVLEQLFF	TGTGCCAGCTCCCCGAGGGTGCTCGAACAACTGTTTTTT
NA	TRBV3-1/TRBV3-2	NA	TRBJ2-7	CASSPMAGPGEQYF	TGTGCCAGCAGCCCAATGGCGGGGCCCGGCGAGCAGTACTTC
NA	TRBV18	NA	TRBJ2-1	CASSPPAYSYNEQFF	TGTGCCAGCTCACCACCGGCCTACTCCTACAATGAGCAGTTCTTC
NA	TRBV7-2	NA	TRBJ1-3	CASSLGNTIYF	TGTGCCAGCAGCTTGGGAAACACCATATATTTT
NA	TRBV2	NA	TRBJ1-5	CASSDFGRGVGQPQHF	TGTGCCAGCAGTGACTTCGGAAGGGGTGTGGGTCAGCCCCAGCATTTT
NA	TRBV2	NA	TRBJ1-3	CASSESDSGNTIYF	TGTGCCAGCAGTGAATCAGACTCTGGAAACACCATATATTTT
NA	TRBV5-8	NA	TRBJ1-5	CASSLEGLYSNQPQHF	TGTGCCAGCAGCTTGGAGGGCCTATATAGCAATCAGCCCCAGCATTTT
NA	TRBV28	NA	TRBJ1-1	CASSVSTANTEAFF	TGTGCCAGCAGTGTTTCGACAGCGAACACTGAAGCTTTCTTT
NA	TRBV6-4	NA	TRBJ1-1	CASSREARADTEAFF	TGTGCCAGCTCGCGGGAGGCGCGCGCGGACACTGAAGCTTTCTTT
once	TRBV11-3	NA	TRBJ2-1	CASSPIAGVEQFF	TGTGCCAGCAGCCCAATCGCCGGGGTTGAGCAGTTCTTC
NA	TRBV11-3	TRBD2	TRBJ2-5	CASSLGGREETQYF	TGTGCCAGCAGCTTAGGAGGGAGGGAAGAGACCCAGTACTTC
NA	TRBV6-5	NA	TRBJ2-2	CASSYSRGTGELFF	TGTGCCAGCAGTTACTCGAGGGGCACCGGGGAGCTGTTTTTT
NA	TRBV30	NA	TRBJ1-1	CAWSGVEGPAFF	TGTGCCTGGAGTGGGGTCGAGGGACCGGCTTTCTTT
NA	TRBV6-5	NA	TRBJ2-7	CASSSTAYEQYF	TGTGCCAGCAGTTCGACAGCATACGAGCAGTACTTC
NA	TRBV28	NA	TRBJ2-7	CASSYPGGYEQYF	TGTGCCAGCAGTTACCCCGGGGGTTACGAGCAGTACTTC
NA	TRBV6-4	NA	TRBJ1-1	CASSDSNREGAPPSAFF	TGTGCCAGCAGTGACTCGAATAGGGAAGGGGCACCACCCTCGGCTTTCTTT
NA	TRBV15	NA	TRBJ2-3	CATSRARGPTDTQYF	TGTGCCACCAGCAGAGCGCGGGGGCCGACAGATACGCAGTATTTT
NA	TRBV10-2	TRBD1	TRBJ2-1	CASRPGAQGPYNEQFF	TGCGCCAGCCGCCCGGGCGCACAGGGGCCCTACAATGAGCAGTTCTTC
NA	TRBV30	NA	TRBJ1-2	CAWSGGGRNYGYTF	TGTGCCTGGAGTGGTGGAGGGAGAAACTATGGCTACACCTTC
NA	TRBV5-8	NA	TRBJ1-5	CASSFRGSVRNQPQHF	TGTGCCAGCAGCTTCAGGGGATCGGTCCGCAATCAGCCCCAGCATTTT